This TCR beta chain was obtained from a study of blood T cells in healthy people across ages. PCR was performed a second time for about 7 to 12 cycles using a sample-barcoded 5' primer and a J-beta primer mix. All samples gave at least 2.5 million CDR3-containing paired-end reads. One entry per CDR3 protein, called by TCRdb with MiXCR from the 5' RACE reads. In the table there are approximately 600,000 distinct CDR3 sequences, roughly 50% of which are singletons. The CDR3 has 12 amino acids. CDR1 is SQVTM, CDR2 ANQGSEA, per germline. The V end lost 2 bases, the J end lost 4 bases, and 7 bases lay between the germline ends. This clonotype came up a few times.

The V and J genes are TRBV29-1 and TRBJ2-3; D is possibly TRBD1 or TRBD2 (5 bases each). The specimen was blood. The clonotype was recovered from a man aged 60 to 69 in good health. This chain's CDR3 is CSVERDPDTQYF. The CDR3 nucleotides read TGCAGCGTTGAAAGGGACCCAGATACGCAGTATTTT.